This entry lists 21 T cell receptor beta chains sequenced from one sample in a study of early T cells in non-severe SARS-CoV-2 infection. TCRdb independently ran MiXCR on the 5' RACE reads; one entry per CDR3 protein. The table shows nearly 70,000 distinct CDR3 sequences, with roughly 4.9% occurring only once. The source material was whole blood, sampled at baseline. The receptors shown here come from an adult who was a healthcare worker with PCR-confirmed SARS-CoV-2 infection or an uninfected control (not recorded which). The donor label of this sample is uncertain.

This clonotype was observed at least ten times. This chain connects TRBV20-1 to TRBJ1-2; no firm D call. Trimming cost V 5 bases and J 0 bases, with 13 bases left between them. CDR1 DFQATT and CDR2 SNEGSKA come from the germline V gene (reference sequence). This CDR3 is built from 14 residues. The CDR3 loop is CSAVDLFSNYGYTF. In DNA form, the CDR3 reads TGCAGTGCTGTGGACCTCTTCTCTAACTATGGCTACACCTTC.

This clonotype has more than one count but fewer than ten. V gene TRBV6-5 combines with J gene TRBJ1-1; D uncertain. CDR3 length: 13 residues. Germline V gene data show CDR1 as MNHEY and CDR2 as SVGAGI. V was shortened by 6 bases and J by 1 base, with 9 bases between the two germline ends. The CDR3 DNA follows: TGTGCCAGCAGAAGAACCGAGAACACTGAAGCTTTCTTT. Its translation: CASRRTENTEAFF.

This clonotype has only a few counts. Written as DNA, the CDR3 is TGTGCCAGCAACAAGAACTCCGGGACTGCGAGCAACAATGAGCAGTTCTTC. This sequence encodes CASNKNSGTASNNEQFF. The chain has TRBV6-6 and TRBJ2-1, with a tentative D call TRBD2 (6 bases). The CDR3 is 17 amino acids. Per the germline V gene, CDR1 is MNHNY and CDR2 is SVGAGI (reference sequence). V shed 7 bases and J shed 5 bases, with 24 bases lying between them.

This clonotype was picked up a small number of times. The chain carries TRBV5-5 and TRBJ1-2; 8 nucleotides agree with TRBD1. Germline V lookup: CDR1 SGHKS, CDR2 YYEKEE (reference sequence). After removal of 0 bases from V and 3 bases from J, the junction contained 4 bases not matched to a gene. This CDR3 contains 15 residues. The CDR3 loop is CASSLVAGGDYGYTF. In DNA form, the CDR3 reads TGTGCCAGCAGCTTGGTGGCAGGGGGCGACTATGGCTACACCTTC.

This clonotype was found many times. V is TRBV7-2 and J is TRBJ2-5; D is unclear. V dropped 5 bases and J dropped 6 bases, with 13 bases sitting between them. This CDR3 contains 13 residues. Germline-derived CDR1 and CDR2 are SGHTA and FQGNSA. The CDR3 region has the DNA TGTGCCAGCAGCCTTAAGGTGGACCAGACCCAGTACTTC. This gives the protein CASSLKVDQTQYF.

In this sample, this clonotype turned up many times. The chain has TRBV7-8 and TRBJ2-1, with 7 bases fitting TRBD2. CDR3 length equals 18 residues. Germline loops: CDR1 SGHVS, CDR2 FQNEAQ. J was trimmed by 9 bases and V by 6 bases; bases with no gene match: 23. This chain's CDR3 is CASSRWGGARSSELEQFF. The DNA for the CDR3 is TGTGCCAGCAGTAGATGGGGAGGGGCGAGGAGCTCCGAACTTGAGCAGTTCTTC.

This clonotype was observed at least ten times. The chain recombines TRBV7-2 with TRBJ2-1, with 8 bases fitting TRBD1. With 5 bases clipped from V and 6 bases from J, the junction kept 3 bases outside the gene matches. This CDR3 is 13 amino acids long. Germline lookup yields CDR1 SGHTA and CDR2 FQGNSA. The CDR3 bases are TGTGCCAGCAGCCCCACAGGGGGCAATGAGCAGTTCTTC. This codes for CASSPTGGNEQFF.

V gene TRBV29-1 combines with J gene TRBJ2-3; D may correspond to TRBD1 or TRBD2 (5 bases each). The V end lost 7 bases, the J end lost 0 bases, and 14 bases lay between the germline ends. Germline values: CDR1 SQVTM, CDR2 ANQGSEA. The CDR3 runs to 14 residues. CDR3 nucleotides: TGCAGCGCCGGGACCATCGCTAGCACAGATACGCAGTATTTT. This gives the protein CSAGTIASTDTQYF.

This clonotype was recorded a few times. The chain employs TRBV11-2 and TRBJ2-5, with D hard to call. The CDR3 is made up of 14 amino acids. V was clipped by 0 bases and J by 0 bases, with 5 bases between them. Germline assignment: CDR1 SGHAT and CDR2 FQNNGV. DNA for the CDR3: TGTGCCAGCAGCTTAGATTGGGACCAAGAGACCCAGTACTTC. As protein: CASSLDWDQETQYF.

This clonotype was picked up a small number of times. The rearrangement uses TRBV28 and TRBJ2-3; no reliable D call. CDR1 is MDHEN and CDR2 is SYDVKM in the germline V gene. CDR3 length equals 14 residues. The V end was cut by 4 bases, the J end by 0 bases, with 8 bases between. CDR3 coding DNA: TGTGCCAGCAGTTCCTCACTCAGCACAGATACGCAGTATTTT. It yields the protein CASSSSLSTDTQYF.

This clonotype has just a few counts. V gene TRBV5-1 combines with J gene TRBJ1-6; 7 nucleotides line up with TRBD1. The germline V gene has CDR1 SGHRS and CDR2 YFSETQ. The CDR3 runs 17 residues. V lost 2 bases and J lost 5; bases outside the gene matches: 10. The CDR3 nucleotides read TGCGCCAGCAGCTTACTGACCGGGACAGCAAATAATTCACCCCTCCACTTT. It translates to CASSLLTGTANNSPLHF.

This clonotype was counted many times. The rearrangement joins TRBV20-1 to TRBJ1-5; 7 nucleotides match TRBD1. Trimming at V came to 2 bases and at J to 6 bases, leaving 7 bases not matched to a gene. The CDR3 sequence is 14 residues long. Germline V gene data show CDR1 as DFQATT and CDR2 as SNEGSKA (reference sequence). This CDR3 reads CSARSGGQTQPQHF. The CDR3 nucleotides are TGCAGTGCTAGATCAGGGGGTCAGACTCAGCCCCAGCATTTT.

The genes are TRBV19 and TRBJ1-5; D call uncertain. The CDR3 extends over 16 amino acids. CDR1 is LNHDA, CDR2 SQIVND, per germline (reference sequence). Trimming pared 7 bases from V and 2 bases from J, leaving 18 bases between. Here the CDR3 reads CASTRWTGSGNQPQHF. CDR3 DNA sequence: TGTGCCAGTACTAGGTGGACGGGTTCCGGCAATCAGCCCCAGCATTTT.

The chain joins TRBV6-6 to TRBJ1-2; D possibly corresponds to TRBD1 (5 bases). V was cut by 0 bases and J by 6 bases, with 11 bases left in between. In germline, CDR1 is MNHNY, CDR2 SVGAGI (reference sequence). The CDR3 sequence is 14 residues long. This CDR3 reads CASSYSLRRDGYTF. The CDR3 DNA follows: TGTGCCAGCAGTTACTCCCTCCGCAGGGATGGCTACACCTTC.

This clonotype was seen repeatedly, ten times or more. The J gene is TRBJ2-5, the V gene TRBV27, with a possible D match to TRBD1 (5 bases). V gave up 3 bases and J gave up 3 bases, with 8 bases separating them. Germline V CDR1 and CDR2: MNHEY, SMNVEV (reference sequence). This CDR3 contains 13 residues. CDR3 loop: CASSFTGKETQYF. CDR3 DNA: TGTGCCAGCAGTTTCACAGGAAAAGAGACCCAGTACTTC.

V and J are TRBV7-6 and TRBJ1-4; D gene ambiguous. The CDR3 totals 14 residues. Trimming removed 1 base from V and 2 bases from J, with 5 bases in between. Looked up from germline, CDR1 is SGHVS and CDR2 is FNYEAQ. In DNA form, the CDR3 reads TGTGCCAGCAGCTTAGTGGGGACTAATGAAAAACTGTTTTTT. Translating it yields CASSLVGTNEKLFF.

This clonotype was observed a handful of times. The chain employs TRBV27 and TRBJ2-3; a possible D gene is TRBD2 (6 bases). The CDR3 has 14 residues. The V end was cut by 4 bases, the J end by 3 bases, with 11 bases between. Germline CDR1 reads MNHEY; CDR2 reads SMNVEV (reference sequence). This chain's CDR3 is CASSSREKTDTQYF. CDR3 DNA: TGTGCCAGCAGTTCTCGGGAGAAGACAGATACGCAGTATTTT.

This clonotype showed up many times. V is TRBV29-1 and J is TRBJ1-5, with a tentative D call TRBD1 (5 bases). Trimming pared 5 bases from V and 6 bases from J, leaving 14 bases between. Germline V gene sequence: CDR1 SQVTM, CDR2 ANQGSEA. This CDR3 region has 13 residues. CDR3 DNA sequence: TGCAGCGTTCGAGACAGCGACGTTCAGCCCCAGCATTTT. Translated: CSVRDSDVQPQHF.

This clonotype was picked up many times. The chain recombines TRBV20-1 with TRBJ2-7; D is ambiguous. This CDR3 is 14 amino acids long. Germline V gene sequence: CDR1 DFQATT, CDR2 SNEGSKA (reference sequence). The V gene lost 6 bases and the J gene lost 4 bases, with 19 bases spanning the gap. The CDR3 coding sequence is TGCAGTGCCGACGGTCTCGGGCAGGATTACGAGCAGTACTTC. Translation: CSADGLGQDYEQYF.

This chain links TRBV12-3 or TRBV12-4 with TRBJ1-1; D gene ambiguous. V was trimmed by 1 base and J by 5 bases, leaving 8 bases between them. The CDR3 is made up of 13 amino acids. The CDR3 region has the DNA TGTGCCAGCAGTTTAGAAAGTGGGACTGAAGCTTTCTTT. Protein sequence: CASSLESGTEAFF.

The V gene is TRBV5-5, the J gene TRBJ2-7; tentatively, D is TRBD1 (5 bases). The CDR3 length is 15 residues. V was pared by 1 base and J by 3 bases, with 14 bases between. The germline V gene encodes CDR1 SGHKS and CDR2 YYEKEE (reference sequence). The DNA of the CDR3 is TGTGCCAGCAGCTTGCAGGGTAGGTCCGTCTACGAGCAGTACTTC. Amino acids: CASSLQGRSVYEQYF.